This paragraph covers one TCR beta chain sequence. The antigen is unknown. Assay: immunoSEQ multiplex PCR; the TCRdb copy retains only in-frame clones and omits some. The table lists approximately 59,000 clones, roughly nine tenths of them singletons. The data derive from a study of OX40 agonist ivuxolimab in advanced cancers. Study context: Patients got intravenous ivuxolimab at 0.01 to 10 mg/kg every 2 weeks. Cohort: 75% to 90% men, mean age roughly 60, aged roughly 20 to 79. Study results and limitations: Partial responders at 0.1-3.0 mg/kg had among the lowest clonal expansion. Expanded peripheral T-cell antigen specificity went undetermined.

This CDR3 is 13 amino acids long. V lost 5 bases to trimming and J lost 9 bases; unmatched junction nucleotides: 8. Looked up from germline, CDR1 is LGHNA and CDR2 is YNFKEQ. The sample was CD4+ or CD8+ T cells sorted from blood, taken in a trial of the OX40 agonist ivuxolimab. This chain links TRBV4-2 with TRBJ1-2, with 8 bases fitting TRBD1. The clonotype originates from an adult with an advanced solid tumor such as melanoma, head and neck, liver or kidney cancer. CDR3 loop: CASSSTQGARYTF. In DNA, the CDR3 is TGTGCCAGCAGCTCAACCCAGGGGGCGCGCTACACCTTC.